This T cell receptor (beta chain) derives from a study of blood T cell repertoires in COVID-19 (dated by TCRdb to between 2020 and 2021). Background on the whole study: Samples from collaborators originated in the United States, Italy and Spain and spanned both the acute and convalescent phases of COVID-19. The dataset comprised deeply sampled blood TCRbeta repertoires from subjects exposed to, actively infected with, or recovered from COVID-19. Where available, HLA class I and class II types were taken from metadata supplied by the sample provider and were not determined by assay-based typing. Samples came from the ongoing ImmuneRACE study (first 160 participants) plus 1,254 subjects from 6 global collaborators. The sample metadata nearly always contained a de-identified subject ID, COVID-19 status, age in years and sex. The repertoires were released in a freely available public database meant as a resource for research on the immune response to SARS-CoV-2. The material from the prospective study consisted of cDNA or gDNA derived from T cells, B-cell-depleted T cells, or PBMCs. The investigation overall reported the following: Clinical and demographic metadata were provided uncurated, with the amount varying by source and participant.

The junction shows trimming of 7 bases on V and 6 bases on J, plus 16 bases between the germline ends. The CDR3 contains 13 residues, cysteine and phenylalanine counted. The sequence is cut down to CDR3 DNA, 39 bases in frame from base 1. As encoded in the germline V gene, CDR1 is SNHLY while CDR2 is FYNNEI. The collaborating institutions used their own protocols to collect whole blood in K2EDTA tubes. For TCRbeta analysis, collaborator samples were shipped as frozen whole blood, as isolated PBMCs, or as DNA extracted from either sample type. About this clone itself: Its antigen target is currently unknown. Base qualities were left out, and no much larger clone turns up one base away.

TCRbeta CDR3 regions were amplified from genomic DNA using the immunoSEQ Assay, a bias-controlled multiplex PCR. As for the authors' bioinformatics: The number of nucleated cells in each sample was estimated from the amplification of reference gene primers within the assay. To quantify the absolute abundance of each unique TCRbeta CDR3 rearrangement, sequence reads were collapsed and filtered. For each sample, productive Simpson clonality was calculated as the square root of Simpson's diversity index over productive rearrangements. What TCRdb holds here is the immuneACCESS table cut down to in-frame rearrangements. Part of the clones is not present; checked against another copy, under half of the missing clones reflect an unresolved V gene, and the others are unexplained. V, J and clone size were drawn from that table, and D and trimming were deduced from the DNA. The sample profile shows about 68,000 clones; about three quarters of them were found once. Together, the top ten hold about 24% of the sample.

Rearrangement joined TRBV2 to TRBJ2-7; matching of 6 bases hints at TRBD2 as the D gene. Sequencing was performed on peripheral blood. This receptor was obtained from a human donor in a cohort sampled during active COVID-19. CDR3 reads: CASTELALSEQYF. Read as DNA, the sequence is TGTGCCAGCACGGAACTAGCTTTGAGCGAGCAGTACTTC.